The rows below give T cell receptor beta chains drawn from one sample of a study of cytomegalovirus exposure and HLA in healthy donors. TCRdb keeps only in-frame clones here, not all; method: immunoSEQ multiplex PCR. The repertoire holds more than 80,000 clones, with approximately 85% as singletons. The material sequenced was PBMCs. These receptors were taken from a man in his fifties or sixties in good health and CMV-seronegative. Each CDR3 is given with its conserved first and last residue. D genes are given only for firm matches. Clone sizes are given selectively: once, few, many, or a class where the clone is expanded.

TRBV5-1	TRBJ2-3	NA	once	CASSSNPGTSTDTQYF	TGCGCCAGCAGCTCCAACCCCGGGACTTCCACAGATACGCAGTATTTT
TRBV5-1	TRBJ2-3	TRBD2	once	CASSLGSGGDSSTDTQYF	TGCGCCAGCAGCTTGGGCAGCGGGGGGGATTCTAGCACAGATACGCAGTATTTT
TRBV9	TRBJ1-1	NA	few	CASSATTFMNTEAFF	TGTGCCAGCAGCGCCACGACTTTTATGAACACTGAAGCTTTCTTT
TRBV4-1	TRBJ1-5	TRBD1	once	CASSQDGQANQPQHF	TGCGCCAGCAGCCAAGATGGACAGGCTAATCAGCCCCAGCATTTT
TRBV5-5	TRBJ1-5	NA	NA	CASSLGGDQPQHF	TGTGCCAGCAGCTTGGGGGGGGATCAGCCCCAGCATTTT
TRBV6-1	TRBJ1-5	NA	NA	CASRQGENQPQHF	TGTGCCAGCAGACAGGGTGAGAATCAGCCCCAGCATTTT
TRBV7-2	TRBJ1-2	NA	NA	CASSLSQGRSGYTF	TGTGCCAGCAGCTTAAGTCAGGGAAGGAGTGGCTACACCTTC
TRBV10-3	TRBJ1-4	NA	NA	CAITRRELGGDEKLFF	TGTGCCATCACCAGACGGGAGTTGGGGGGGGATGAAAAACTGTTTTTT
TRBV5-4	TRBJ2-5	NA	NA	CASSLTQETQYF	TGTGCCAGCAGCTTAACACAAGAGACCCAGTACTTC
TRBV27	TRBJ1-4	NA	NA	CASYPGGRANEKLFF	TGTGCCAGCTACCCGGGGGGGCGGGCTAATGAAAAACTGTTTTTT
TRBV10-1	TRBJ2-5	NA	NA	CASGAGRYTETQYF	TGCGCCAGCGGGGCGGGGCGATATACAGAGACCCAGTACTTC
TRBV19	TRBJ1-4	NA	NA	CASTRQVDLSTNEKLFF	TGTGCCAGTACCCGACAAGTGGATTTGTCAACTAATGAAAAACTGTTTTTT
TRBV10-1	TRBJ2-1	TRBD1	few	CASSDRTGVPPIYNEQFF	TGCGCCAGCAGTGACCGCACAGGGGTCCCCCCAATCTACAATGAGCAGTTCTTC
TRBV7-2	TRBJ2-5	TRBD2	NA	CASSLGLAGGQETQYF	TGTGCCAGCAGCCTGGGACTAGCGGGGGGACAAGAGACCCAGTACTTC
TRBV10-3	TRBJ2-5	TRBD2	NA	CAISGTSGVQETQYF	TGTGCCATCAGTGGCACTAGCGGGGTACAAGAGACCCAGTACTTC
TRBV15	TRBJ1-1	NA	NA	CAIGRGGTGNTEAFF	TGTGCCATCGGACGGGGGGGCACAGGGAACACTGAAGCTTTCTTT
TRBV7-3	TRBJ2-3	NA	NA	CASSLNGGRGTDTQYF	TGTGCCAGCAGCTTAAATGGCGGGCGCGGCACAGATACGCAGTATTTT
TRBV2	TRBJ2-1	TRBD2	NA	CASSELAGEQFF	TGTGCCAGCAGTGAGCTAGCGGGTGAGCAGTTCTTC
TRBV5-8	TRBJ2-3	TRBD1	NA	CASSWGQGITGTDTQYF	TGTGCCAGCAGCTGGGGACAGGGGATAACGGGAACAGATACGCAGTATTTT
TRBV4-1	TRBJ2-5	NA	NA	CASSQTTGSGSETQYF	TGCGCCAGCAGCCAAACCACAGGTAGCGGATCAGAGACCCAGTACTTC
TRBV7-2	TRBJ2-1	NA	NA	CASSPNRAEQFF	TGTGCCAGCAGCCCAAACAGGGCTGAGCAGTTCTTC
TRBV5-1	TRBJ1-2	NA	NA	CASSPLGDGYTF	TGCGCCAGCAGCCCCCTAGGGGATGGCTACACCTTC
TRBV7-7	TRBJ2-5	TRBD1	NA	CASSPGQGGETQYF	TGTGCTAGCAGCCCCGGACAGGGAGGAGAGACCCAGTACTTC
TRBV7-3	TRBJ1-2	NA	NA	CASSSGSGDYGYTF	TGTGCCAGCAGCTCCGGGTCGGGGGACTATGGCTACACCTTC
TRBV7-9	TRBJ1-3	NA	NA	CASSLTGLNTIYF	TGTGCCAGCAGCTTAACAGGGTTAAACACCATATATTTT
TRBV18	TRBJ1-1	TRBD1	NA	CASSPMDRGRGTEAFF	TGTGCCAGCTCACCGATGGACAGGGGGAGAGGTACTGAAGCTTTCTTT
TRBV2	TRBJ2-3	TRBD1	NA	CASSGQGSTDTQYF	TGTGCCAGCAGTGGACAGGGAAGCACAGATACGCAGTATTTT
TRBV2	TRBJ1-6	NA	NA	CASTLGRSGVSPLHF	TGTGCCAGCACCCTGGGCAGGTCGGGGGTTTCACCCCTCCACTTT
TRBV4-1	TRBJ2-5	TRBD2	NA	CASSHLIPTSGGVLGETQYF	TGCGCCAGCAGCCACCTGATCCCGACTAGCGGGGGGGTCCTTGGGGAGACCCAGTACTTC
TRBV28	TRBJ2-4	NA	NA	CASSLDPGIQYF	TGTGCCAGCAGTTTAGACCCGGGCATTCAGTACTTC
TRBV9	TRBJ2-1	NA	few	CASSVETHNEQFF	TGTGCCAGCAGCGTAGAGACACACAATGAGCAGTTCTTC
TRBV30	TRBJ2-7	TRBD1	NA	CAWIRQGAGFYEQYF	TGTGCCTGGATAAGGCAGGGGGCGGGTTTCTACGAGCAGTACTTC
TRBV10-3	TRBJ2-2	NA	NA	CASSAGRRGDTGELFF	TGTGCCAGCAGTGCTGGGAGGAGGGGCGACACCGGGGAGCTGTTTTTT
TRBV29-1	TRBJ2-1	NA	NA	CSARQSSYNEQFF	TGCAGCGCCAGACAGAGCTCCTACAATGAGCAGTTCTTC
TRBV6-5	TRBJ1-1	NA	few	CASSYQGIDTEAFF	TGTGCCAGCAGTTACCAGGGTATAGACACTGAAGCTTTCTTT
TRBV9	TRBJ2-2	TRBD2	NA	CASSDERGRGTGELFF	TGTGCCAGCAGCGACGAGCGGGGGAGGGGAACCGGGGAGCTGTTTTTT
TRBV29-1	TRBJ1-3	NA	NA	CSVLDRTSGNTIYF	TGCAGCGTTCTTGACAGGACCTCTGGAAACACCATATATTTT
TRBV30	TRBJ1-5	NA	NA	CAWSEGGNQPQHF	TGTGCCTGGAGTGAGGGGGGCAATCAGCCCCAGCATTTT
TRBV28	TRBJ2-1	TRBD2	NA	CASSPRGGRRDEQFF	TGTGCCAGCAGTCCGCGGGGGGGGCGCCGCGATGAGCAGTTCTTC
TRBV7-9	TRBJ2-1	NA	NA	CSSSASYNEQFF	TGTTCCAGCAGCGCCAGTTACAATGAGCAGTTCTTC
TRBV7-6	TRBJ1-3	TRBD1	NA	CASSPGTGGSRNTIYF	TGTGCCAGCAGCCCTGGGACAGGGGGCTCTAGAAACACCATATATTTT